The present T cell receptor (beta chain) was sequenced within a study of T cells in Graves' hyperthyroidism and ophthalmopathy. Study conclusions and caveats: Blood samples included most of the expanded thyroid clonotypes exceeding 0.001. It was a median about 6.5 months before onset that the model predicted ophthalmopathy.

This clonotype showed up many times. The target antigen is unknown. The length of the CDR3 is 13 residues. Germline V lookup: CDR1 SGHRS, CDR2 YFSETQ. The V and J ends lost 4 bases and 0 bases respectively, with 8 bases between them. TCR beta CDR3 regions were amplified from RNA. Initially, a first-round RT-PCR of the TCR CDR3 employed the HTBI primer set. MiXCR was run by TCRdb on the multiplex PCR reads, yielding one entry per CDR3 protein. In the table there are about 350,000 distinct CDR3 sequences, about 18% of which are singletons. The rearrangement links TRBV5-1 to TRBJ2-7; D unresolved. Specimen: blood. This receptor was obtained from a woman aged 18-29 years with Graves' hyperthyroidism. The CDR3 sequence is CASSLQLSYEQYF. CDR3 bases: TGCGCCAGCAGCCTTCAACTCTCCTACGAGCAGTACTTC.